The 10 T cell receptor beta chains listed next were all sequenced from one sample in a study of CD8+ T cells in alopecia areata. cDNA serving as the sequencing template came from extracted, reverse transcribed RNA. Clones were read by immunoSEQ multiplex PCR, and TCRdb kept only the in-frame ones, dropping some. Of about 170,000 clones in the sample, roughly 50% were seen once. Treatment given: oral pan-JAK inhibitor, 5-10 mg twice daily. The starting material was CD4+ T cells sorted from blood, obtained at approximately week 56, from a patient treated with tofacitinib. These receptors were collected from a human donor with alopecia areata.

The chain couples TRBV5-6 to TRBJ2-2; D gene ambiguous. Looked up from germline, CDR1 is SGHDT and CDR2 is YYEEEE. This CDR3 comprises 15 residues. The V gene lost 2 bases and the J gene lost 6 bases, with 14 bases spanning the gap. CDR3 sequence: CASSFVDRSAGELFF. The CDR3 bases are TGTGCCAGCAGCTTCGTAGACCGATCAGCCGGGGAGCTGTTTTTT.

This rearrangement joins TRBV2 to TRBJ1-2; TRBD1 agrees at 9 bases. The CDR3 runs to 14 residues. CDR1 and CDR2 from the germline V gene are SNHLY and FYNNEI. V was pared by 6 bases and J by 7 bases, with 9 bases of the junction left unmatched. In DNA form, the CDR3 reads TGTGCCAGCAGCGACTTAACAGGGGGCAGTGGCTACACCTTC. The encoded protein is CASSDLTGGSGYTF.

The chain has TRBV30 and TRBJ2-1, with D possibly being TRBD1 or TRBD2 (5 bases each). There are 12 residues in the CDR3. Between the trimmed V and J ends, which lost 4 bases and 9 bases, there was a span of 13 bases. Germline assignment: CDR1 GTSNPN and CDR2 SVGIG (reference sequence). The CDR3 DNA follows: TGTGCCTGGAATCATCGGGACGGTGAGCAGTTCTTC. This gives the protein CAWNHRDGEQFF.

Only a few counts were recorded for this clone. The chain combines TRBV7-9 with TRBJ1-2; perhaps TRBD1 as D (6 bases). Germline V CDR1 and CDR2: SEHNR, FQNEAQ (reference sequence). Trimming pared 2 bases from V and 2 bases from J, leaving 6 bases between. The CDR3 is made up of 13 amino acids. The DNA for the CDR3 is TGTGCCAGCAGCTTACAGGGGAACTATGGCTACACCTTC. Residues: CASSLQGNYGYTF.

CDR3 in amino acids: CASSSPDIFYEQYF. In DNA form, the CDR3 reads TGCGCCAGCAGCTCCCCGGACATCTTCTACGAGCAGTACTTC. The V call is TRBV5-1, the J call TRBJ2-7, with D perhaps matching TRBD1 (5 bases). The germline V and J ends were trimmed by 3 bases and 3 bases, with 13 bases remaining between them. This CDR3 has 14 residues. The germline V gene encodes CDR1 SGHRS and CDR2 YFSETQ.

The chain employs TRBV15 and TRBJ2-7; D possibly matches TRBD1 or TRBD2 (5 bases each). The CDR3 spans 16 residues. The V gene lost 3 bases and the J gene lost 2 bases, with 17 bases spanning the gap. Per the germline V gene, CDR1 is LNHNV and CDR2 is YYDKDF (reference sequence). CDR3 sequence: CATSSRDRDGTYEQYF. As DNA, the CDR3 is TGTGCCACCAGCAGCCGAGACCGGGACGGTACCTACGAGCAGTACTTC.

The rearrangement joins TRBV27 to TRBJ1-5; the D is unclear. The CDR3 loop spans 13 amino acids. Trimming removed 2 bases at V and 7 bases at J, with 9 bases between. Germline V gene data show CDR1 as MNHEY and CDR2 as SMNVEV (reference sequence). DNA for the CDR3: TGTGCCAGCAGTTTAACGAGGTCCCAGCCCCAGCATTTT. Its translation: CASSLTRSQPQHF.

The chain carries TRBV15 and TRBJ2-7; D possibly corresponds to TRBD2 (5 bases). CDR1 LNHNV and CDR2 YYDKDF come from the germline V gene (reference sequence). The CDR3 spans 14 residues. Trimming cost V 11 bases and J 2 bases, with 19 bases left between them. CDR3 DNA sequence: TGTGCCCCACAACCTTCCGGGGAAACCTACGAGCAGTACTTC. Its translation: CAPQPSGETYEQYF.

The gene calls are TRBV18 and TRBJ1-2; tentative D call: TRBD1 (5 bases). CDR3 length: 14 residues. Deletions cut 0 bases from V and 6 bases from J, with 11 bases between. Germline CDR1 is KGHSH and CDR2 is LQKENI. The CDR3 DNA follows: TGTGCCAGCTCACCACCGCCCTCAGGGAATGGCTACACCTTC. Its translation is CASSPPPSGNGYTF.

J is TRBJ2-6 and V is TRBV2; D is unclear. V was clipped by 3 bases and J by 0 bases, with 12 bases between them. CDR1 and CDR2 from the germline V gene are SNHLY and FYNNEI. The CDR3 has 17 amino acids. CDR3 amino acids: CASSDLLDLSGANVLTF. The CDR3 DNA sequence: TGTGCCAGCAGTGATTTGTTGGACCTCTCTGGGGCCAACGTCCTGACTTTC.